These T cell receptor beta chains were read from a single sample in a study of blood T cell repertoires in COVID-19. Clones were read by immunoSEQ multiplex PCR, and TCRdb kept only the in-frame ones, dropping some. The sample has roughly 350,000 clones; almost 90% are singletons. The sample consisted of peripheral blood. The source is a woman in her 70s with COVID-19, enrolled during active disease. CDR3s leave out the opening cysteine and the closing phenylalanine or tryptophan. Each record gives: CDR3 protein, clone size, V gene, CDR3 length, J gene. Not all rows give a size; the values are once, few, many and, for expanded clones, a class.

ASSQDSGGTYEQY | NA | TRBV4-3 | 13 | TRBJ2-7
ATSDSDRGARFNYGYT | NA | TRBV24-1 | 16 | TRBJ1-2
ASRAGDRYNSPLH | NA | TRBV27 | 13 | TRBJ1-6
ASSPRPQGDTDTQY | NA | TRBV18 | 14 | TRBJ2-3
SVGPGRTYNEQF | NA | TRBV29-1 | 12 | TRBJ2-1
ASSIVGEAF | NA | TRBV19 | 9 | TRBJ1-1
ASWGRPASSTDTQY | NA | TRBV7-2 | 14 | TRBJ2-3
ATSRVSGTYEQY | NA | TRBV15 | 12 | TRBJ2-7
ASSLGVQRGAADTQY | few | TRBV7-6 | 15 | TRBJ2-3
ASSGGSADQPQH | NA | TRBV2 | 12 | TRBJ1-5
ASSPKPGQPYGYT | NA | TRBV4-3 | 13 | TRBJ1-2
ASSTKRTENFEAF | many | TRBV27 | 13 | TRBJ1-1
ATSGGGQGADYGYT | NA | TRBV24-1 | 14 | TRBJ1-2
ASSLAVTGDSGNTIY | NA | TRBV5-1 | 15 | TRBJ1-3
ASSPQQGASGNTIY | NA | TRBV7-2 | 14 | TRBJ1-3
ASSRDRENYGYT | NA | TRBV6-6 | 12 | TRBJ1-2
ASSRGASYGYT | NA | TRBV27 | 11 | TRBJ1-2
ASSRRVEYGYT | NA | TRBV19 | 11 | TRBJ1-2
ASSEAVPGLAVTDTQY | NA | TRBV6-1 | 16 | TRBJ2-3
ASSFTSGTYEQY | NA | TRBV7-2 | 12 | TRBJ2-7
ASSLGRPSQGREQY | NA | TRBV27 | 14 | TRBJ2-7
ASSQVAGNGYT | NA | TRBV4-1 | 11 | TRBJ1-2
ASSPYTSTGVQGYT | NA | TRBV18 | 14 | TRBJ1-2
ATETSSTDTQY | NA | TRBV10-3 | 11 | TRBJ2-3
ASSDSRASSYNEQF | NA | TRBV6-4 | 14 | TRBJ2-1
ASSQGISGGEYTIY | once | TRBV3-1/TRBV3-2 | 14 | TRBJ1-3
ASSLYSSRTEAF | NA | TRBV28 | 12 | TRBJ1-1
AWSPLKNTEAF | once | TRBV30 | 11 | TRBJ1-1
ASSLTVVQPQH | once | TRBV12-3/TRBV12-4 | 11 | TRBJ1-5
ASSLSGAGMEKLF | NA | TRBV27 | 13 | TRBJ1-4
ASSLSRQDVDGYT | NA | TRBV27 | 13 | TRBJ1-2
ASSPASQGYEQY | NA | TRBV18 | 12 | TRBJ2-7
ASGFGYGYT | NA | TRBV12-5 | 9 | TRBJ1-2
ASSYPCRAGGEKLF | NA | TRBV21-1 | 14 | TRBJ1-4
ASRGGLHTEAF | NA | TRBV6-5 | 11 | TRBJ1-1
ASSPDRNYGYT | NA | TRBV5-8 | 11 | TRBJ1-2
ASSYSRLTGEEKLF | NA | TRBV6-6 | 14 | TRBJ1-4
ATLPGQGAKEQF | NA | TRBV24-1 | 12 | TRBJ2-1
ASSLILGDSQPQH | NA | TRBV28 | 13 | TRBJ1-5
ASSLFRDRGYVTYEQY | once | TRBV7-2 | 16 | TRBJ2-7
ASSEPGLAGGNTGELF | NA | TRBV19 | 16 | TRBJ2-2
ASSLMGGETQY | once | TRBV5-6 | 11 | TRBJ2-5
ASGGQFNQPQH | NA | TRBV2 | 11 | TRBJ1-5
ASSYYQGAYEQY | NA | TRBV6-5 | 12 | TRBJ2-7
ASGLDRGLYGYT | NA | TRBV12-5 | 12 | TRBJ1-2
ASSEGRAGQPQH | NA | TRBV2 | 12 | TRBJ1-5
ASSQPGWNTEAF | NA | TRBV4-2 | 12 | TRBJ1-1
ASSQRLAGGPGTGELF | NA | TRBV3-1/TRBV3-2 | 16 | TRBJ2-2
ASRTGATDTQY | NA | TRBV27 | 11 | TRBJ2-3
ASARGSGATEAF | few | TRBV19 | 12 | TRBJ1-1
ASSLRTGDTEAF | NA | TRBV5-8 | 12 | TRBJ1-1
ASSAHPRGQY | NA | TRBV27 | 10 | TRBJ2-5
ATSDPGQKKETQY | NA | TRBV24-1 | 13 | TRBJ2-5
ASSHQGTGPLNYGYT | NA | TRBV3-1/TRBV3-2 | 15 | TRBJ1-2
ASRAGRMNTEAF | NA | TRBV27 | 12 | TRBJ1-1
ATSTTDNQPQH | NA | TRBV24-1 | 11 | TRBJ1-5
ASSSTGVPDTQY | NA | TRBV5-6 | 12 | TRBJ2-3
ATSDSRGRIGHEQY | NA | TRBV24-1 | 14 | TRBJ2-7
ASSPPADRGDEQY | NA | TRBV6-6 | 13 | TRBJ2-7